Below, 15 T cell receptor beta chains from the same sample are listed, as sequenced in a study of identical twins. TCRdb redid the calling of the 5' RACE reads with MiXCR, one entry per CDR3 protein. The repertoire holds a few hundred thousand distinct CDR3 sequences, with 14% as singletons. The same data also went into a second study, on yellow fever vaccine responses in identical twins.

The sequencing input was CD4+ T cells sorted from blood. These receptors all stem from a woman in her late teens or twenties in good health.

This clonotype has only a few counts. V gene TRBV7-3 combines with J gene TRBJ2-1; D gene unclear. Germline lookup yields CDR1 SGHTA and CDR2 FQGTGA. Trimming cost V 1 base and J 7 bases, with 14 bases left between them. CDR3 size: 15 residues. In DNA form, the CDR3 reads TGTGCCAGCAGCTTAAGCTCTTCCCCGACGAATGAGCAGTTCTTC. This sequence encodes CASSLSSSPTNEQFF.

The gene calls are TRBV7-9 and TRBJ1-1; no reliable D call. In germline, CDR1 is SEHNR, CDR2 FQNEAQ (reference sequence). The CDR3 loop spans 13 amino acids. The V and J ends lost 4 bases and 5 bases respectively, with 11 bases between them. CDR3 nucleotide sequence: TGTGCCAGCAGCTCAACCGAGGGAACTGAAGCTTTCTTT. This encodes CASSSTEGTEAFF.

The table lists this clonotype with a few counts. The CDR3 here is CASSPGTYVYEQYF. Written as DNA, the CDR3 is TGTGCCAGCAGCCCTGGGACATACGTTTACGAGCAGTACTTC. The rearrangement joins TRBV7-2 to TRBJ2-7; maybe TRBD1 (6 bases). The CDR3 runs to 14 residues. Germline assignment: CDR1 SGHTA and CDR2 FQGNSA. Trimming removed 5 bases at V and 4 bases at J, with 15 bases between.

The V gene is TRBV12-3 or TRBV12-4, the J gene TRBJ1-1, with D perhaps matching TRBD1 (5 bases). V was pared by 8 bases and J by 0 bases, with 13 bases between. The CDR3 is 14 residues long. The CDR3: CASLVGAMNTEAFF. The DNA for the CDR3 is TGTGCCAGCTTAGTCGGGGCTATGAACACTGAAGCTTTCTTT.

The J gene is TRBJ2-7, the V gene TRBV7-2; maybe TRBD2 (5 bases). Deletions cut 5 bases from V and 6 bases from J, with 11 bases between. CDR3 length: 12 residues. Germline assignment: CDR1 SGHTA and CDR2 FQGNSA. CDR3 residues: CASSPEGSEQYF. CDR3 in DNA: TGTGCCAGCAGCCCCGAGGGCTCCGAGCAGTACTTC.

This clonotype was detected ten times or more. This chain joins TRBV5-5 and TRBJ2-2; 8 bases fit TRBD1. The CDR3 is made up of 16 amino acids. The J segment lost 4 bases and the V segment lost 3 bases, leaving 8 bases of the junction unmatched. Germline loops: CDR1 SGHKS, CDR2 YYEKEE (reference sequence). CDR3 protein: CASSSEGQGRTGELFF. The CDR3 DNA follows: TGTGCCAGCAGCTCGGAAGGACAGGGTCGCACCGGGGAGCTGTTTTTT.

This clonotype showed up many times. The chain employs TRBV3-1 and TRBJ1-2; 8 bases fit TRBD1. The CDR3 length is 13 residues. Looked up from germline, CDR1 is LGHDT and CDR2 is YNNKEL (reference sequence). J was trimmed by 10 bases and V by 5 bases; bases with no gene match: 9. In nucleotides, the CDR3 is TGTGCCAGCAGCTACAGCCCGGGACAGGACTACACCTTC. This codes for CASSYSPGQDYTF. The complete variable domain, with remaining parts taken from reference TRBV3-1 and TRBJ1-2, reads DTAVSQTPKYLVTQMGNDKSIKCEQNLGHDTMYWYKQDSKKFLKIMFSYNNKELIINETVPNRFSPKSPDKAHLNLHINSLELGDSAVYFCASSYSPGQDYTFGSGTRLTVV.

This clonotype appeared a few times. The chain uses TRBV2 and TRBJ2-2, with TRBD1 matching over 9 bases. CDR1 and CDR2 from the germline V gene are SNHLY and FYNNEI. V dropped 4 bases and J dropped 4; count of bases not matched to a gene: 10. CDR3 size: 17 residues. The CDR3 DNA is TGTGCCAGCAGTGCTGGAAACAGGGGGCTAGTCACCGGGGAGCTGTTTTTT. It codes for CASSAGNRGLVTGELFF.

The V and J genes are TRBV7-2 and TRBJ2-5; D unclear. The CDR3 is 12 residues long. The germline V gene has CDR1 SGHTA and CDR2 FQGNSA. V was clipped by 5 bases and J by 11 bases, with 15 bases between them. CDR3 sequence: CASSRASGLQYF. CDR3 in DNA: TGTGCCAGCAGCCGTGCTAGTGGCCTACAGTACTTC.

This rearrangement joins TRBV29-1 to TRBJ2-5; perhaps D is TRBD1 or TRBD2 (6 bases each). V was pared by 4 bases and J by 5 bases, with 11 bases between. Per germline, CDR1 SQVTM and CDR2 ANQGSEA. This CDR3 is 12 amino acids long. The CDR3, as DNA: TGCAGCGTTGGGGGGGCTGATGAGACCCAGTACTTC. Translated: CSVGGADETQYF. Looking up the rest from reference TRBV29-1 and TRBJ2-5 gives the full variable domain: SAVISQKPSRDICQRGTSLTIQCQVDSQVTMMFWYRQQPGQSLTLIATANQGSEATYESGFVIDKFPISRPNLTFSTLTVSNMSPEDSSIYLCSVGGADETQYFGPGTRLLVL.

CDR3 sequence: CSARSGTGGFSYNEQFF. In DNA, the CDR3 is TGCAGTGCTAGGTCCGGGACAGGGGGCTTTAGCTACAATGAGCAGTTCTTC. This chain links TRBV20-1 with TRBJ2-1; 12 nucleotides align to TRBD1. The CDR3 runs 17 residues. The V gene end was trimmed by 3 bases and the J gene end by 3 bases; junction bases not matched to a gene: 9. Germline V gene data show CDR1 as DFQATT and CDR2 as SNEGSKA (reference sequence).

Only a few counts were recorded for this clonotype. V is TRBV20-1 and J is TRBJ1-1; TRBD1 matches 7 bases. Trimming at V came to 6 bases and at J to 3 bases, leaving 16 bases not matched to a gene. Germline loops: CDR1 DFQATT, CDR2 SNEGSKA (reference sequence). The CDR3 loop spans 16 amino acids. Here the CDR3 reads CSAPPRTGGSHTEAFF. In nucleotides, the CDR3 is TGCAGTGCCCCTCCCAGGACAGGCGGAAGTCACACTGAAGCTTTCTTT.

This clonotype came up a few times. The chain joins TRBV28 to TRBJ2-3; tentatively, D is TRBD1 or TRBD2 (6 bases each). Deletions cut 3 bases from V and 6 bases from J, with 19 bases between. The CDR3 totals 16 residues. CDR1 MDHEN and CDR2 SYDVKM come from the germline V gene. CDR3 nucleotide sequence: TGTGCCAGCAGTTTGGGGGGCTGGGGAGCGCAGGATACGCAGTATTTT. This gives the protein CASSLGGWGAQDTQYF. Variable domain in full (rest from reference TRBV28 and TRBJ2-3): DVKVTQSSRYLVKRTGEKVFLECVQDMDHENMFWYRQDPGLGLRLIYFSYDVKMKEKGDIPEGYSVSREKKERFSLILESASTNQTSMYLCASSLGGWGAQDTQYFGPGTRLTVL.

This clonotype occurred a few times. The chain joins TRBV15 to TRBJ2-7, with D perhaps matching TRBD1 (5 bases). The germline gives CDR1 LNHNV, CDR2 YYDKDF (reference sequence). The CDR3 runs to 15 residues. V lost 0 bases and J lost 1, with 10 bases in between. DNA for the CDR3: TGTGCCACCAGCAGAGATGGGGCAGGGTCCTACGAGCAGTACTTC. It codes for CATSRDGAGSYEQYF. Variable domain in full (rest from reference TRBV15 and TRBJ2-7): DAMVIQNPRYQVTQFGKPVTLSCSQTLNHNVMYWYQQKSSQAPKLLFHYYDKDFNNEADTPDNFQSRRPNTSFCFLDIRSPGLGDTAMYLCATSRDGAGSYEQYFGPGTRLTVT.

This chain links TRBV19 with TRBJ2-7; TRBD2 matches 13 bases. V was clipped by 3 bases and J by 3 bases; unmatched bases: 14. There are 19 residues in the CDR3. Germline V CDR1 and CDR2: LNHDA, SQIVND (reference sequence). CDR3 amino acids: CASSMLGDTGLAGFYEQYF. CDR3 DNA: TGTGCCAGTAGTATGCTGGGGGACACGGGACTAGCGGGATTCTACGAGCAGTACTTC.